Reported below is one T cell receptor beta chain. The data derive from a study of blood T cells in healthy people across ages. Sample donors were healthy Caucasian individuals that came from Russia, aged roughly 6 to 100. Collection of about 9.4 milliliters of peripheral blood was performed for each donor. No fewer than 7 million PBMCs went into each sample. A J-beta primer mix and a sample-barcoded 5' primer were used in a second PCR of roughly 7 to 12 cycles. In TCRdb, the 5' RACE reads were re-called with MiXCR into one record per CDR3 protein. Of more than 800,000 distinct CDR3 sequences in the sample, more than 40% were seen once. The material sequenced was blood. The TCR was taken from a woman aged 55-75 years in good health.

For the CDR3, the DNA is TGTGCCAGCACCGGTCAAGTTCTTTCGGATACGCAGTATTTT. This sequence encodes CASTGQVLSDTQYF. The rearrangement uses TRBV13 and TRBJ2-3; the D is unclear. The CDR3 has 14 residues. Looked up from germline, CDR1 is PRHDT and CDR2 is FYEKMQ (reference sequence). Trimming pared 7 bases from V and 6 bases from J, leaving 17 bases between.